This T cell receptor (beta chain) comes out of a study of control samples from healthy donors and cancer patients. Germline loops: CDR1 WSHSY, CDR2 SAAADI. The CDR3 loop spans 14 amino acids. After removal of 6 bases from V and 4 bases from J, the junction contained 7 bases not matched to a gene. The assay was immunoSEQ multiplex PCR, and TCRdb's table has in-frame clones only and misses some. The sample shows roughly 200,000 clones, roughly 94% of them seen only once. The rearrangement links TRBV10-2 to TRBJ1-1; 8 nucleotides agree with TRBD1. The sequenced material came from blood. The clonotype was recovered from a man in his fifties or sixties in good health. Here the CDR3 reads CASREDRDITEAFF. The CDR3 nucleotides are TGCGCCAGCAGAGAGGACAGGGATATCACTGAAGCTTTCTTT.